One sample yielded the 27 T cell receptor beta chains listed below, sequenced in a study of cytotoxic CD8 clonotypes in ibrutinib-treated CLL. Profiled with immunoSEQ multiplex PCR; TCRdb holds only in-frame clones, not every one. In the table there are over 100,000 clones, 70% to 90% of which are singletons. Source: PBMCs, taken after 24 months of ibrutinib treatment. The receptors come from a human donor with chronic lymphocytic leukemia.

CDR3 DNA: TGCGCCAGCAGCCCAAGACTCGAGGGCGGCGGGGAGCTGTTTTTT. Translated, it gives CASSPRLEGGGELFF. V usage is TRBV4-1 and J usage is TRBJ2-2; D possibly corresponds to TRBD2 (5 bases). This CDR3 region has 15 residues. The V end was cut by 4 bases, the J end by 7 bases, with 16 bases between. Germline lookup yields CDR1 MGHRA and CDR2 YSYEKL.

The sample holds one count of this clone. This chain joins TRBV11-1 and TRBJ2-1; D is possibly TRBD2 (7 bases). The CDR3 runs to 16 residues. The germline V gene encodes CDR1 SGHAT and CDR2 FQDESV (reference sequence). The V gene lost 1 base and the J gene lost 10 bases, with 20 bases spanning the gap. The CDR3 nucleotides read TGTGCCAGCAGCTTAGTGGGAGGGCTAGGGGGACGGGAGCAGTTCTTC. It codes for CASSLVGGLGGREQFF.

The chain combines TRBV7-9 with TRBJ2-5; the D gene could be TRBD1 or TRBD2 (5 bases each). The CDR3 is made up of 16 amino acids. Germline lookup yields CDR1 SEHNR and CDR2 FQNEAQ (reference sequence). V lost 4 bases and J 0 bases, leaving 15 bases between the germline ends. CDR3 residues: CASSSLGTVHQETQYF. The CDR3 DNA reads as TGTGCCAGCAGCTCCCTCGGGACGGTCCACCAAGAGACCCAGTACTTC.

This clone was detected only once. The J gene is TRBJ2-1, the V gene TRBV27; D uncertain. Germline CDR1 reads MNHEY; CDR2 reads SMNVEV (reference sequence). This CDR3 region has 14 residues. The germline V and J ends were trimmed by 2 bases and 4 bases, with 9 bases remaining between them. CDR3 residues: CASSLLVPYNEQFF. CDR3 nucleotide sequence: TGTGCCAGCAGTTTACTCGTCCCGTACAATGAGCAGTTCTTC.

The gene calls are TRBV7-8 and TRBJ1-4; tentatively, D is TRBD1 (6 bases). The CDR3 runs to 13 residues. Germline CDR1 SGHVS, CDR2 FQNEAQ. V lost 5 bases, J lost 8 bases, and 12 bases lay in between. The CDR3 sequence: CASSKTGYEKLFF. In nucleotides, the CDR3 is TGTGCCAGCAGCAAAACAGGGTACGAAAAACTGTTTTTT.

The chain uses TRBV23-1 and TRBJ2-3; the D is unclear. TRBV23-1 is assigned to the ORF class and has an uncertain function. The CDR3 contains 14 residues. V lost 7 bases and J 2 bases, leaving 13 bases between the germline ends. CDR3 nucleotides: TGCGCCAGCACGACCCGCCGTCTCACAGATACGCAGTATTTT. Translated, it gives CASTTRRLTDTQYF.

The rearrangement joins TRBV2 to TRBJ1-1, with a tentative D call TRBD1 (6 bases). This CDR3 comprises 14 residues. From germline, CDR1 is SNHLY and CDR2 FYNNEI. V was shortened by 6 bases and J by 4 bases, with 15 bases between the two germline ends. The CDR3: CASRVQGGGTEAFF. DNA for the CDR3: TGTGCCAGCAGGGTACAGGGTGGAGGCACTGAAGCTTTCTTT.

V usage is TRBV10-3 and J usage is TRBJ1-2; perhaps TRBD1 as D (5 bases). Germline-derived CDR1 and CDR2 are ENHRY and SYGVKD. This CDR3 is built from 16 residues. The V end was cut by 0 bases, the J end by 3 bases, with 14 bases between. CDR3 in DNA: TGTGCCATCAGTGAGTCAAGGCAGGGAGGAGACTATGGCTACACCTTC. It specifies CAISESRQGGDYGYTF.

This chain uses TRBV5-1 with TRBJ2-6, with 8 bases lining up with TRBD1. This CDR3 contains 17 residues. Per the germline V gene, CDR1 is SGHRS and CDR2 is YFSETQ. J lost 2 bases, V lost 0 bases, and 4 bases had no gene match. CDR3 nucleotide sequence: TGCGCCAGCAGCTTGGTCCCACAGGGGGCTGGGGCCAACGTCCTGACTTTC. The encoded protein is CASSLVPQGAGANVLTF.

The chain has TRBV2 and TRBJ2-2; no definite D call. CDR1 is SNHLY, CDR2 FYNNEI, per germline. With 5 bases removed from V and 5 bases from J, the gap between germline ends came to 6 bases. The CDR3 is 12 amino acids. The CDR3 DNA reads TGTGCCAGCAGTCTGGGAACCGGGGAGCTGTTTTTT. Its translation: CASSLGTGELFF.

The chain uses TRBV2 and TRBJ1-6, with TRBD1 as a possible D gene (5 bases). V was cut by 8 bases and J by 6 bases, with 17 bases left in between. Germline-derived CDR1 and CDR2 are SNHLY and FYNNEI. The CDR3 totals 15 residues. The CDR3 loop is CASRVGGSTNSPLHF. As DNA, the CDR3 is TGTGCCAGCCGTGTGGGGGGGTCTACTAATTCACCCCTCCACTTT. The whole variable domain, filled in from reference TRBV2 and TRBJ1-6, reads EPEVTQTPSHQVTQMGQEVILRCVPISNHLYFYWYRQILGQKVEFLVSFYNNEISEKSEIFDDQFSVERPDGSNFTLKIRSTKLEDSAMYFCASRVGGSTNSPLHFGNGTRLTVT.

The V gene is TRBV9, the J gene TRBJ2-1; 9 bases are a match to TRBD1. CDR3 length: 14 residues. The V segment lost 6 bases and the J segment 7 bases; nucleotides outside the gene matches: 8. Germline-derived CDR1 and CDR2 are SGDLS and YYNGEE. CDR3 nucleotide sequence: TGTGCCAGCACTCCAGGGGGGACAGGGAATGAGCAGTTCTTC. This encodes CASTPGGTGNEQFF.

This chain links TRBV28 with TRBJ1-2; a weak D match, TRBD1 (5 bases). Trimming took off 6 bases at V and 4 bases at J, with 21 bases between the two ends. Germline V gives CDR1 MDHEN, CDR2 SYDVKM. This CDR3 has 16 amino acids. The CDR3 sequence is CASSRARRAGFYGYTF. The CDR3 DNA sequence: TGTGCCAGCAGCCGCGCCCGTCGGGCAGGGTTCTATGGCTACACCTTC.

The chain uses TRBV7-8 and TRBJ1-1; tentatively, D is TRBD1 (5 bases). The V and J ends lost 1 base and 0 bases respectively, with 9 bases between them. CDR1 and CDR2 (germline): SGHVS, FQNEAQ. The CDR3 runs to 15 residues. The DNA of the CDR3 is TGTGCCAGCAGCTTAGTCCGGGGGGTGAACACTGAAGCTTTCTTT. Translated, it gives CASSLVRGVNTEAFF.

The chain has TRBV6-4 and TRBJ1-2, with TRBD1 as a possible D gene (5 bases). The germline V gene has CDR1 MRHNA and CDR2 SNTAGT. This CDR3 spans 13 amino acids. V was shortened by 3 bases and J by 8 bases, with 13 bases between the two germline ends. CDR3 bases: TGTGCCAGCAGTGAGCGAAGAGGGGAAGGCTACACCTTC. Amino acid sequence: CASSERRGEGYTF.

The rearrangement uses TRBV6-4 and TRBJ1-1; D gene unclear. The CDR3 totals 13 residues. Trimming stripped 5 bases from V and 10 bases from J, with 17 bases between. CDR1 is MRHNA, CDR2 SNTAGT, per germline. The CDR3 DNA sequence: TGTGCCAGCAGTTCCGAAGGAGGTCGAGGAGCTTTCTTT. Translated, it gives CASSSEGGRGAFF.

The chain couples TRBV28 to TRBJ2-7; 8 positions agree with TRBD1. With 3 bases clipped from V and 5 bases from J, the junction kept 6 bases outside the gene matches. Looked up from germline, CDR1 is MDHEN and CDR2 is SYDVKM. The CDR3 runs to 14 residues. As DNA, the CDR3 is TGTGCCAGCAGTTTCCCGACAGGGGCCCACGAGCAGTACTTC. Translated, it gives CASSFPTGAHEQYF.

The V gene is TRBV7-2, the J gene TRBJ2-3, with D possibly matching TRBD2 (6 bases). The V gene lost 2 bases and the J gene lost 0 bases, with 9 bases spanning the gap. The length of the CDR3 is 15 residues. Germline loops: CDR1 SGHTA, CDR2 FQGNSA. The CDR3 spells CASSLPSASTDTQYF. Written as DNA, the CDR3 is TGTGCCAGCAGCTTACCTAGCGCCAGCACAGATACGCAGTATTTT.

The CDR3 nucleotides read TGTGCCAGCAGCTTAAGAGGGGGACACTATGGCTACACCTTC. Amino acid sequence: CASSLRGGHYGYTF. V usage is TRBV5-6 and J usage is TRBJ1-2, with D possibly being TRBD1 (6 bases). Trimming shortened V by 2 bases and J by 3 bases, and 11 bases separated the two germline ends. The CDR3 runs 14 residues. Germline loops: CDR1 SGHDT, CDR2 YYEEEE. Full variable domain (outside the CDR3, taken from reference TRBV5-6 and TRBJ1-2): DAGVTQSPTHLIKTRGQQVTLRCSPKSGHDTVSWYQQALGQGPQFIFQYYEEEERQRGNFPDRFSGHQFPNYSSELNVNALLLGDSALYLCASSLRGGHYGYTFGSGTRLTVV.

The chain combines TRBV30 with TRBJ2-5; the match to TRBD1 covers 11 bases. V trimming: 0 bases; J trimming: 5 bases; junction bases outside the gene matches: 8. The CDR3 runs 16 residues. Germline CDR1 GTSNPN, CDR2 SVGIG (reference sequence). This chain's CDR3 is CAWSVLRTGGGETQYF. The DNA of the CDR3 is TGTGCCTGGAGTGTACTCCGGACAGGGGGCGGGGAGACCCAGTACTTC.

The DNA for the CDR3 is TGTGCCAGCAGTTCAAGACCCAATGATGAAAAACTGTTTTTT. Translation: CASSSRPNDEKLFF. This sequence joins TRBV28 and TRBJ1-4; D call uncertain. CDR3 size: 14 residues. CDR1 MDHEN and CDR2 SYDVKM come from the germline V gene. Trimming took off 4 bases at V and 6 bases at J, with 12 bases between the two ends.

The chain recombines TRBV9 with TRBJ2-7, with TRBD1 matching over 7 bases. Trimming at V came to 3 bases and at J to 3 bases, leaving 3 bases not matched to a gene. Germline CDR1 SGDLS, CDR2 YYNGEE. The CDR3 is made up of 13 amino acids. This CDR3 reads CASSGGQDYEQYF. As DNA, the CDR3 is TGTGCCAGCAGCGGCGGACAGGACTACGAGCAGTACTTC.

CDR3 region: CASSYLTGGGNQPQHF. CDR3 coding DNA: TGTGCCAGCAGTTACCTCACAGGGGGCGGAAATCAGCCCCAGCATTTT. The chain combines TRBV28 with TRBJ1-5; TRBD1 matches at 9 bases. CDR1 and CDR2 (germline): MDHEN, SYDVKM. The CDR3 length is 16 residues. V gave up 4 bases and J gave up 4 bases; unmatched junction bases: 8.

The chain joins TRBV4-2 to TRBJ2-5, with a possible D match to TRBD1 (6 bases). Deletions cut 4 bases from V and 5 bases from J, with 11 bases between. There are 13 residues in the CDR3. Germline V gene lookup returns CDR1 LGHNA and CDR2 YNFKEQ. The CDR3 DNA follows: TGTGCCAGCAGCCCAGCCGACAGGGAGACCCAGTACTTC. Encoded protein: CASSPADRETQYF.

The count of this clone is one. V is TRBV19 and J is TRBJ1-1; 7 nucleotides line up with TRBD1. The CDR3 spans 12 residues. CDR1 and CDR2 from the germline V gene are LNHDA and SQIVND (reference sequence). The V gene end was trimmed by 9 bases and the J gene end by 7 bases; junction bases not matched to a gene: 8. CDR3 bases: TGTGCCAGCACCTCCGACAGGGTTGAAGCTTTCTTT. This encodes CASTSDRVEAFF. Supplemented by reference TRBV19 and TRBJ1-1, the full variable domain reads DGGITQSPKYLFRKEGQNVTLSCEQNLNHDAMYWYRQDPGQGLRLIYYSQIVNDFQKGDIAEGYSVSREKKESFPLTVTSAQKNPTAFYLCASTSDRVEAFFGQGTRLTVV.

V usage is TRBV18 and J usage is TRBJ2-5, with TRBD2 matching 15 bases. Trimming at V came to 5 bases and at J to 3 bases, leaving 4 bases not matched to a gene. The CDR3 has 16 amino acids. Germline-derived CDR1 and CDR2 are KGHSH and LQKENI. Written as DNA, the CDR3 is TGTGCCAGCTCAGCCGGACTAGCGGGGGGGGAAGAGACCCAGTACTTC. It specifies CASSAGLAGGEETQYF.

A note on this clone: Relative to the germline gene, one junction end is altered; a read error may explain this. The chain combines TRBV7-7 with TRBJ2-3, with 11 nucleotides matching TRBD2. Germline values: CDR1 SSHAT, CDR2 FNYEAQ (reference sequence). The CDR3 length is 21 residues. CDR3 region: CASSHLEERLAGKRPPDTQYF. CDR3 bases: TGTGCTAGCAGCCACTTAGAGGAGAGACTAGCGGGAAAGAGACCCCCAGATACGCAGTATTTT.